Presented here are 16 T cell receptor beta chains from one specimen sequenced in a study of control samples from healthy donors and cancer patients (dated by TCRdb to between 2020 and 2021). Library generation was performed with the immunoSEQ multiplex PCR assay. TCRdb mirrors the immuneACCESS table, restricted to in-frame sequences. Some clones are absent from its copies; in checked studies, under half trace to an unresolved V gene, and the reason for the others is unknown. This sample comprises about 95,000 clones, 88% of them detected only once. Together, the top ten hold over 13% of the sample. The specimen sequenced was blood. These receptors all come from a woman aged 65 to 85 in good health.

The CDR3: CASSLGRHSNQPQHF. The CDR3 nucleotides are TGTGCCAGCAGCCTAGGACGGCATAGCAATCAGCCCCAGCATTTT. J is TRBJ1-5 and V is TRBV3-1 (or the pseudogene TRBV3-2), with no clear D. This CDR3 has 15 amino acids. Germline V gene lookup returns CDR1 LGHDT and CDR2 YNNKEL (reference sequence). V was pared by 4 bases and J by 0 bases, with 10 bases between.

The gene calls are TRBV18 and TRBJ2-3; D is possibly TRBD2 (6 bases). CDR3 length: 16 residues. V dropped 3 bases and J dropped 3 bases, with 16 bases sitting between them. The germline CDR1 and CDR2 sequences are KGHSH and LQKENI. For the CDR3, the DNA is TGTGCCAGCTCACCCCCGAGACTAGGAAGAACAGATACGCAGTATTTT. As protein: CASSPPRLGRTDTQYF.

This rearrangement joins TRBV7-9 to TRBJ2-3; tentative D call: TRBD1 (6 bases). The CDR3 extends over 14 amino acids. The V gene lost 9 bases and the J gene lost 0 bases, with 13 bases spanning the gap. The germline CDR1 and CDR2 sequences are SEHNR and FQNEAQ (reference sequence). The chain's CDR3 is CASVWDISTDTQYF. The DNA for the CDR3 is TGTGCCAGTGTCTGGGACATAAGCACAGATACGCAGTATTTT.

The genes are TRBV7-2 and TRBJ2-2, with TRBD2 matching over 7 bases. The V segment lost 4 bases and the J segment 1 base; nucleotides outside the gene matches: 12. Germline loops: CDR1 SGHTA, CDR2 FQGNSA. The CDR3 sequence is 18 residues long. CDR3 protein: CASSSTRGSGENTGELFF. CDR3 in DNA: TGTGCCAGCAGCTCCACCCGAGGAAGCGGGGAGAACACCGGGGAGCTGTTTTTT. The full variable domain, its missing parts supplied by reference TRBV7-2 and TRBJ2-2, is GAGVSQSPSNKVTEKGKDVELRCDPISGHTALYWYRQSLGQGLEFLIYFQGNSAPDKSGLPSDRFSAERTGGSVSTLTIQRTQQEDSAVYLCASSSTRGSGENTGELFFGEGSRLTVL.

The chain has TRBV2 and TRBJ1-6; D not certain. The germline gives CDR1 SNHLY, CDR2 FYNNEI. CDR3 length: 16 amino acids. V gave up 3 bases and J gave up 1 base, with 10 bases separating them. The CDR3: CASSDMEWSYNSPLHF. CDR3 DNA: TGTGCCAGCAGTGATATGGAGTGGTCCTATAATTCACCCCTCCACTTT.

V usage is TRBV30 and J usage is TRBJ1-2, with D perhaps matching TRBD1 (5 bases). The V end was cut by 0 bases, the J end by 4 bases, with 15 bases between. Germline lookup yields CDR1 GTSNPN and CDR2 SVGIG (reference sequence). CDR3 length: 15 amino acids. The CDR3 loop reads CAWSVRRGPGYGYTF. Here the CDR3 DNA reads TGTGCCTGGAGTGTACGAAGGGGACCGGGCTATGGCTACACCTTC.

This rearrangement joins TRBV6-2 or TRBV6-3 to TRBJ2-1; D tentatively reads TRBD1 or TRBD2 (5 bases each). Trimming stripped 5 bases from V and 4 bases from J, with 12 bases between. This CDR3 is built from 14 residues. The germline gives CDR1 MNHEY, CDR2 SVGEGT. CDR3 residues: CASSPWDRYNEQFF. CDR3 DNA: TGTGCCAGCAGTCCCTGGGACCGTTACAATGAGCAGTTCTTC.

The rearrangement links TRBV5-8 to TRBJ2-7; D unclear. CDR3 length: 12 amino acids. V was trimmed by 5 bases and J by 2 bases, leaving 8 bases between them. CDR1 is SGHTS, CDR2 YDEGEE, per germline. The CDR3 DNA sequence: TGTGCCAGCAGGGGCAGGACCTACGAGCAGTACTTC. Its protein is CASRGRTYEQYF. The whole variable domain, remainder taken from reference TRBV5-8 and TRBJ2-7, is EAGVTQSPTHLIKTRGQQATLRCSPISGHTSVYWYQQALGLGLQFLLWYDEGEERNRGNFPPRFSGRQFPNYSSELNVNALELEDSALYLCASRGRTYEQYFGPGTRLTVT.

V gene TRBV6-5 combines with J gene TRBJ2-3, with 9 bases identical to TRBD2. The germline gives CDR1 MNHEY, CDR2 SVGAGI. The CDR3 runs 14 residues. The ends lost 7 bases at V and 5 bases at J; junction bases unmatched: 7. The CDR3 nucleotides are TGTGCCAGCATTAGCGGGGGCCAGGGAGATACGCAGTATTTT. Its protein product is CASISGGQGDTQYF.

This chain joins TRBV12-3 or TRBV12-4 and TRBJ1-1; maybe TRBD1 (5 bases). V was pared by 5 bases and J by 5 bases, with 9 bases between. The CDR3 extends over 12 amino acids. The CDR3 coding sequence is TGTGCCAGCAGTATAAGGGGTACTGAAGCTTTCTTT. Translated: CASSIRGTEAFF.

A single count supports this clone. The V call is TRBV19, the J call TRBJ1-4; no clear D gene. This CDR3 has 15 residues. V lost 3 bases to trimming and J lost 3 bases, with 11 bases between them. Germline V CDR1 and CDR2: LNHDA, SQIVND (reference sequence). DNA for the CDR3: TGTGCCAGTAGTATTTCCGGGCTGCCTAATGAAAAACTGTTTTTT. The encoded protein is CASSISGLPNEKLFF.

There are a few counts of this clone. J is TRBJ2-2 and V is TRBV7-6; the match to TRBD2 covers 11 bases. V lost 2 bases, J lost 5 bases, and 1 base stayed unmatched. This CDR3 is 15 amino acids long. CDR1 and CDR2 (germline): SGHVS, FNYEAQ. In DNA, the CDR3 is TGTGCCAGCAGCTTATTAGCGGGGGGGACCGGGGAGCTGTTTTTT. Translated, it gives CASSLLAGGTGELFF.

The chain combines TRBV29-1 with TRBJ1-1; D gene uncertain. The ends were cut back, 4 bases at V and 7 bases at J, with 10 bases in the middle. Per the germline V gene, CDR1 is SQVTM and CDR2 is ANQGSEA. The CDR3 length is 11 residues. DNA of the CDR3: TGCAGCGTTGGTTCTGGGTATGAAGCTTTCTTT. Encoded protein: CSVGSGYEAFF. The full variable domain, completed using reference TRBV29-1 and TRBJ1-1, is SAVISQKPSRDICQRGTSLTIQCQVDSQVTMMFWYRQQPGQSLTLIATANQGSEATYESGFVIDKFPISRPNLTFSTLTVSNMSPEDSSIYLCSVGSGYEAFFGQGTRLTVV.

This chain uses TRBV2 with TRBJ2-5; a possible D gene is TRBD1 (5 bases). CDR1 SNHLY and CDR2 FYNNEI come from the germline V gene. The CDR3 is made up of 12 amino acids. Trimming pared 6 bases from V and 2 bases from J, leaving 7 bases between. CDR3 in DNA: TGTGCCAGCAGGGGGCCGCAAGAGACCCAGTACTTC. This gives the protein CASRGPQETQYF.

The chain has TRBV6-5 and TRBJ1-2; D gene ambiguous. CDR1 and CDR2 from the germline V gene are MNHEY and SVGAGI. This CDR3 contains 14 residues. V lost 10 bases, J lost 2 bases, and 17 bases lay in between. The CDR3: CATAWADKNYGYTF. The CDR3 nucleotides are TGTGCCACCGCCTGGGCAGATAAAAACTATGGCTACACCTTC.

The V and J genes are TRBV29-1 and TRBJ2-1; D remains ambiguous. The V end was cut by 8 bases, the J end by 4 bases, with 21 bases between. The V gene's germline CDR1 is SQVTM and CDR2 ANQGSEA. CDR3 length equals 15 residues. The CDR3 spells CSPPGSRTKYNEQFF. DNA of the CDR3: TGCAGCCCCCCGGGCTCAAGGACGAAATACAATGAGCAGTTCTTC.